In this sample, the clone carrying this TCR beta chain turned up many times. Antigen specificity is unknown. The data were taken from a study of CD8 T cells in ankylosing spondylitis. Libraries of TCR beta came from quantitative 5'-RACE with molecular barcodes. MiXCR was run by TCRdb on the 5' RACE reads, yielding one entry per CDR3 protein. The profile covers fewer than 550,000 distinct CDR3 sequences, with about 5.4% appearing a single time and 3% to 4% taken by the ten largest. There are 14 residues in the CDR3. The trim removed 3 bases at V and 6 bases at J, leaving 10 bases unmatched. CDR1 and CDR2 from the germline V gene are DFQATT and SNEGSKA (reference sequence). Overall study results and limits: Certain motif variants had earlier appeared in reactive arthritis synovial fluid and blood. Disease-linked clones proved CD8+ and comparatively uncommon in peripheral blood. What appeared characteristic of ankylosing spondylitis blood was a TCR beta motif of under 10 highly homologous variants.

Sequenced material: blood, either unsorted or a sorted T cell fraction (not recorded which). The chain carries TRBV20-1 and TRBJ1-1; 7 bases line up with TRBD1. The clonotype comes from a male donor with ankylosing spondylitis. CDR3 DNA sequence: TGCAGTGCTAGGAGGAGGGGACAGTCGGCTGAAGCTTTCTTT. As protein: CSARRRGQSAEAFF.